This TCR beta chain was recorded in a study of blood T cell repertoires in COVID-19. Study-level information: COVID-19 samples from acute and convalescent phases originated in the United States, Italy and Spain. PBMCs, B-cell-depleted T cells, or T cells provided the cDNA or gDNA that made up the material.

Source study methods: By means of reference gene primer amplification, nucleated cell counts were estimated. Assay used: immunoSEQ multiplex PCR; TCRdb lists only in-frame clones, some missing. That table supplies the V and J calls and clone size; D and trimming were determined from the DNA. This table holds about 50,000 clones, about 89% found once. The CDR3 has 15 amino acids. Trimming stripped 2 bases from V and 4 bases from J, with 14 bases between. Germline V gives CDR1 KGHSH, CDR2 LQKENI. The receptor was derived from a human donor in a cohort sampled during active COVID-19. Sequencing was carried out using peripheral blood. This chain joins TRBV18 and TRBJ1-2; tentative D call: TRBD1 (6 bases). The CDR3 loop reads CASSPDKGGSYGYTF. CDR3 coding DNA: TGTGCCAGCTCACCAGACAAAGGGGGTAGCTATGGCTACACCTTC.